This TCR beta chain was retrieved from a study of beta chain features in type 1 diabetes. Study at large: Summed over all samples, the examined sorted cells came to fewer than 120 million.

Trimming removed 2 bases at V and 7 bases at J, with 9 bases between. Germline lookup yields CDR1 MDHEN and CDR2 SYDVKM. CDR3 length: 13 amino acids. Remarks on this clone: Its specificity is not known.

Reverse transcribing all isolated RNA meant expressed TCRB transcripts were sequenced. Naive, central memory and regulatory T cell samples came to a mean of about 3.9 million reads. Measured with immunoSEQ multiplex PCR; TCRdb has only the in-frame clones, and not every one. The sample lists hundreds of thousands of clones, roughly 12% occurring once. Overall study findings and caveats: In these data, an HLA type influence on TCRB rearrangement remained unresolved. Among patients with Type 1 diabetes, TCRB CDR3s were moderately but significantly shorter in every one of the four CD4+ subsets. Within patients, naive, central memory and Treg TCRB repertoires seemed more similar than within healthy donors.

The origin of this receptor is a man between 18 and 29 years old with type 1 diabetes. The sample taken for sequencing was naive CD4+ T cells from blood. The gene calls are TRBV28 and TRBJ2-4, with D unresolved. The CDR3 is CASSLNQMNIQYF. Written as DNA, the CDR3 is TGTGCCAGCAGTTTAAATCAGATGAACATTCAGTACTTC.